The 21 T cell receptor beta chains given below trace back to one sample, sequenced in a study of vaccination effects on CD4 cells after COVID-19. Libraries were prepared by immunoSEQ multiplex PCR; TCRdb keeps only in-frame clonotypes and omits some of them. The data contain about 8,900 clones, around four fifths of them seen just once; the ten biggest clones take up roughly 10%. What these receptors recognize is not known. When less than 12 days of culture had elapsed, CD4+ T cells were isolated. Each participant was given two doses of one vaccine (BNT162b2 or mRNA-1273). The starting material was CD4+ T cells from PBMCs cultured without peptide, obtained after COVID-19 vaccination. The source of these receptors is a human donor who received a COVID-19 vaccine.

The rearrangement joins TRBV19 to TRBJ1-1; 8 bases line up with TRBD1. Unmatched junction bases numbered 9, after V lost 6 bases and J lost 6 bases. Germline CDR1 is LNHDA and CDR2 is SQIVND (reference sequence). This CDR3 is 14 amino acids long. CDR3 in amino acids: CASSHIGQGPEAFF. The CDR3 DNA is TGTGCCAGTAGCCACATTGGACAGGGCCCTGAAGCTTTCTTT.

CDR3 in DNA: TGTGCCAGCAGTTACTCTAAGGGCCAGCCACAAGAGACCCAGTACTTC. Amino acids: CASSYSKGQPQETQYF. The gene calls are TRBV6-2 or TRBV6-3 and TRBJ2-5, with D unresolved. Germline CDR1 MNHEY, CDR2 SVGEGT. The V and J ends lost 0 bases and 2 bases respectively, with 13 bases between them. The length of the CDR3 is 16 residues.

This rearrangement joins TRBV6-5 to TRBJ2-7; unclear D gene. The CDR3 has 11 residues. Trimming removed 8 bases at V and 4 bases at J, with 9 bases between. The V gene's germline CDR1 is MNHEY and CDR2 SVGAGI. This CDR3 is CASATPYEQYF. In DNA, the CDR3 is TGTGCCAGCGCAACGCCGTACGAGCAGTACTTC.

CDR3 coding DNA: TGTGCCAGCTCTACTTCCACAGGGTACGAGCAGTACTTC. Residues: CASSTSTGYEQYF. J is TRBJ2-7 and V is TRBV18; D might be TRBD1 (6 bases). Germline-derived CDR1 and CDR2 are KGHSH and LQKENI. Trimming took 6 bases from V and 4 from J, leaving 13 bases between them. The CDR3 length is 13 residues. The whole variable domain, remainder taken from reference TRBV18 and TRBJ2-7, is NAGVMQNPRHLVRRRGQEARLRCSPMKGHSHVYWYRQLPEEGLKFMVYLQKENIIDESGMPKERFSAEFPKEGPSILRIQQVVRGDSAAYFCASSTSTGYEQYFGPGTRLTVT.

This clone came up a few times. The rearrangement uses TRBV3-1 (or the pseudogene TRBV3-2) and TRBJ2-1, with TRBD2 matching 11 bases. The CDR3 sequence is 19 residues long. J was trimmed by 3 bases and V by 0 bases; bases with no gene match: 10. Germline V gene data show CDR1 as LGHDT and CDR2 as YNNKEL (reference sequence). CDR3 in amino acids: CASSQERLAGGANYNEQFF. CDR3 in DNA: TGTGCCAGCAGCCAAGAGAGGCTAGCGGGGGGCGCCAACTACAATGAGCAGTTCTTC.

The chain combines TRBV7-6 with TRBJ1-2; D is possibly TRBD1 (6 bases). Germline V gives CDR1 SGHVS, CDR2 FNYEAQ. Trimming removed 5 bases from V and 5 bases from J, with 18 bases in between. CDR3 size: 15 residues. Here the CDR3 reads CASSPTPGTPYGYTF. The CDR3 coding sequence is TGTGCCAGCAGCCCGACTCCCGGGACACCTTATGGCTACACCTTC. Full variable domain (remainder filled in from reference TRBV7-6 and TRBJ1-2): GAGVSQSPRYKVTKRGQDVALRCDPISGHVSLYWYRQALGQGPEFLTYFNYEAQQDKSGLPNDRFSAERPEGSISTLTIQRTEQRDSAMYRCASSPTPGTPYGYTFGSGTRLTVV.

The chain employs TRBV11-2 and TRBJ1-6, with a possible D match to TRBD1 (5 bases). The germline V and J ends were trimmed by 0 bases and 7 bases, with 10 bases remaining between them. The germline gives CDR1 SGHAT, CDR2 FQNNGV. This CDR3 comprises 15 residues. Here the CDR3 reads CASSLDPGGNSPLHF. The DNA of the CDR3 is TGTGCCAGCAGCTTAGATCCGGGGGGGAATTCACCCCTCCACTTT.

The V gene is TRBV6-5, the J gene TRBJ2-7; TRBD1 might be the D (6 bases). In germline, CDR1 is MNHEY, CDR2 SVGAGI. The CDR3 is 15 residues long. The V and J ends lost 6 bases and 6 bases respectively, with 21 bases between them. The CDR3 region is CASSPRRDTRGEQYF. CDR3 bases: TGTGCCAGCAGCCCCCGTAGGGACACCCGAGGCGAGCAGTACTTC.

The chain uses TRBV30 and TRBJ1-4; 8 bases align to TRBD1. Looked up from germline, CDR1 is GTSNPN and CDR2 is SVGIG (reference sequence). With 0 bases clipped from V and 1 base from J, the junction kept 1 base outside the gene matches. The CDR3 totals 15 residues. CDR3 amino acids: CAWSVQGVTNEKLFF. The DNA for the CDR3 is TGTGCCTGGAGTGTACAGGGGGTAACTAATGAAAAACTGTTTTTT.

Comments on this clone: Compared with germline, one end of the junction differs, possibly owing to a read error. The rearrangement uses TRBV7-7 and TRBJ2-5; TRBD2 aligns across 16 bases. The CDR3 is made up of 16 amino acids. Germline V gene lookup returns CDR1 SSHAT and CDR2 FNYEAQ (reference sequence). CDR3 coding DNA: TGTGCTAGCAGCCCATCGGGACTAGCGGGAGGGGAGACCCAGTACTTC. Translated, it gives CASSPSGLAGGETQYF.

The CDR3 here is CASNPGQGFNSPLHF. DNA of the CDR3: TGTGCCAGCAACCCGGGACAGGGGTTTAATTCACCCCTCCACTTT. The genes are TRBV27 and TRBJ1-6; 10 bases map to TRBD1. This CDR3 is 15 amino acids long. Germline CDR1 MNHEY, CDR2 SMNVEV (reference sequence). The V gene end was trimmed by 7 bases and the J gene end by 6 bases; junction bases not matched to a gene: 6.

This chain links TRBV2 with TRBJ1-2; D uncertain. Trimming pared 1 base from V and 4 bases from J, leaving 7 bases between. Germline V gene lookup returns CDR1 SNHLY and CDR2 FYNNEI. The CDR3 has 13 amino acids. This CDR3 is CASSEVSGYGYTF. CDR3 coding DNA: TGTGCCAGCAGTGAAGTTTCTGGCTATGGCTACACCTTC.

V gene TRBV6-5 combines with J gene TRBJ1-2, with 8 bases fitting TRBD1. Germline CDR1 is MNHEY and CDR2 is SVGAGI. The CDR3 is made up of 13 amino acids. After removal of 6 bases from V and 0 bases from J, the junction contained 0 bases not matched to a gene. This CDR3 reads CASRTGANYGYTF. The DNA of the CDR3 is TGTGCCAGCAGGACAGGGGCTAACTATGGCTACACCTTC.

The V and J genes are TRBV9 and TRBJ2-3; D may be TRBD2 (6 bases). CDR1 SGDLS and CDR2 YYNGEE come from the germline V gene. The CDR3 consists of 14 residues. The V gene lost 0 bases and the J gene lost 6 bases, with 11 bases spanning the gap. The DNA for the CDR3 is TGTGCCAGCAGCGTAGTGGGTGGGGGGGATACGCAGTATTTT. Its protein is CASSVVGGGDTQYF.

The table lists this clone with a few counts. The rearrangement joins TRBV4-1 to TRBJ1-3; TRBD1 matches at 9 bases. The length of the CDR3 is 16 residues. V dropped 2 bases and J dropped 3; count of bases not matched to a gene: 5. Germline V gene sequence: CDR1 MGHRA, CDR2 YSYEKL. Here the CDR3 DNA reads TGCGCCAGCAGCCAACCCACAGGGGGCAGTGGAAACACCATATATTTT. This translates into CASSQPTGGSGNTIYF.

This clone has only a few counts. V gene TRBV29-1 combines with J gene TRBJ1-5, with unresolved D. V was clipped by 4 bases and J by 3 bases, with 7 bases between them. The CDR3 runs 12 residues. Germline CDR1 is SQVTM and CDR2 is ANQGSEA. This chain's CDR3 is CSVAGANQPQHF. CDR3 coding DNA: TGCAGCGTTGCGGGCGCCAATCAGCCCCAGCATTTT.

The sample holds one count of this clone. The J gene is TRBJ1-1, the V gene TRBV19; 7 positions agree with TRBD1. From germline, CDR1 is LNHDA and CDR2 SQIVND (reference sequence). V lost 7 bases to trimming and J lost 7 bases; unmatched junction nucleotides: 12. This CDR3 spans 14 amino acids. CDR3 coding DNA: TGTGCCAGTAAAGACAGGGCCAGCGGGGGTGAAGCTTTCTTT. Protein product: CASKDRASGGEAFF.

The chain has TRBV2 and TRBJ2-3; D is perhaps TRBD1 or TRBD2 (5 bases each). The ends were cut back, 8 bases at V and 1 base at J, with 10 bases in the middle. Per germline, CDR1 SNHLY and CDR2 FYNNEI. The CDR3 is 13 residues long. The CDR3 DNA is TGTGCCAGCCCGCCGGGGCGCACAGATACGCAGTATTTT. Translating it yields CASPPGRTDTQYF. The full variable domain, completed using reference TRBV2 and TRBJ2-3, is EPEVTQTPSHQVTQMGQEVILRCVPISNHLYFYWYRQILGQKVEFLVSFYNNEISEKSEIFDDQFSVERPDGSNFTLKIRSTKLEDSAMYFCASPPGRTDTQYFGPGTRLTVL.

J is TRBJ2-7 and V is TRBV5-8; no clear D. Germline CDR1 reads SGHTS; CDR2 reads YDEGEE. Trimming took 7 bases from V and 1 from J, leaving 18 bases between them. The CDR3 loop spans 15 amino acids. CDR3 region: CASVKRAPRSYEQYF. The CDR3 DNA follows: TGTGCCAGCGTCAAACGAGCGCCGAGGTCCTACGAGCAGTACTTC.

There are a few counts of this clone. The genes are TRBV2 and TRBJ2-6; D perhaps matches TRBD1 (6 bases). Germline V lookup: CDR1 SNHLY, CDR2 FYNNEI. V was pared by 2 bases and J by 0 bases, with 14 bases between. The CDR3 totals 18 residues. The chain's CDR3 is CASSETRTASSGANVLTF. The CDR3 DNA sequence: TGTGCCAGCAGTGAAACCCGGACAGCAAGCTCTGGGGCCAACGTCCTGACTTTC. Drawing the rest from reference TRBV2 and TRBJ2-6, the complete variable domain is EPEVTQTPSHQVTQMGQEVILRCVPISNHLYFYWYRQILGQKVEFLVSFYNNEISEKSEIFDDQFSVERPDGSNFTLKIRSTKLEDSAMYFCASSETRTASSGANVLTFGAGSRLTVL.

J is TRBJ2-7 and V is TRBV30; D unresolved. Trimming left V 2 bases short and J 6 bases short, with 8 bases between. CDR3 length: 11 residues. The germline gives CDR1 GTSNPN, CDR2 SVGIG (reference sequence). CDR3 bases: TGTGCCTGGAGTTCCCTCGGCGAGCAGTACTTC. The encoded protein is CAWSSLGEQYF.